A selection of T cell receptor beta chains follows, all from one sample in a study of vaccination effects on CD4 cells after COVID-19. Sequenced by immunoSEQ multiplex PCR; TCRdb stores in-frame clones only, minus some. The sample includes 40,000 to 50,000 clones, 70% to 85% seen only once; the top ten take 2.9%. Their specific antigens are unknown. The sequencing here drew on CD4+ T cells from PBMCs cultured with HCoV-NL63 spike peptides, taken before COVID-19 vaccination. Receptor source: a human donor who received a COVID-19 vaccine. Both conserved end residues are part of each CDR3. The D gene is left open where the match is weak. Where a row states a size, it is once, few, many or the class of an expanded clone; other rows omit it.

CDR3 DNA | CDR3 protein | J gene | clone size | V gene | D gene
TGCGCCAGCAGAACGGGGGGACCCTACAATGAGCAGTTCTTC | CASRTGGPYNEQFF | TRBJ2-1 | - | TRBV10-1 | TRBD2
TGTGCCAGCAGCCCACCGGGACAGGGGGTCATCACTGAAGCTTTCTTT | CASSPPGQGVITEAFF | TRBJ1-1 | - | TRBV5-6 | TRBD1
TGCGCCAGCAGCTTGGAGATCTCAGGGGAATCACCCCTCCACTTT | CASSLEISGESPLHF | TRBJ1-6 | - | TRBV5-1 | -
TGTGCCAGCAGGAGCCCGGGACTAGCAAGTACGCAGTATTTT | CASRSPGLASTQYF | TRBJ2-3 | - | TRBV6-5 | TRBD2
TGTGCCAGTGCCCGGGGGGGATCCTACAATGAGCAGTTCTTC | CASARGGSYNEQFF | TRBJ2-1 | - | TRBV19 | TRBD2
TGTGCCAGCAGTTCACAGGGTGGTGGCTACACCTTC | CASSSQGGGYTF | TRBJ1-2 | few | TRBV2 | -
TGTGCCAGCAGCCATCAGCGGGGGCGACAAGAGACCCAGTACTTC | CASSHQRGRQETQYF | TRBJ2-5 | - | TRBV7-2 | TRBD2
TGTGCCACCAGTGACCGTACCGGGACTAGCCGATCCCCCCCAGATACGCAGTATTTT | CATSDRTGTSRSPPDTQYF | TRBJ2-3 | - | TRBV24-1 | TRBD2
TGTGCCAGCAGCTCCTCTAGCGGCCAAGAGACCCAGTACTTC | CASSSSSGQETQYF | TRBJ2-5 | once | TRBV3-1/TRBV3-2 | TRBD2
TGTGCCAGCAGCCCCCGTGTCGGGACGGGGCAGTATAATGAGCAGTTCTTC | CASSPRVGTGQYNEQFF | TRBJ2-1 | - | TRBV3-1/TRBV3-2 | -
TGTGCCAGCAGTTCGTCCGGGACTAGCGGATACAATGAGCAGTTCTTC | CASSSSGTSGYNEQFF | TRBJ2-1 | - | TRBV28 | TRBD2
TGTGCCAGCAGTTACGGCGGGACTACAGGCTATGGCTACACCTTC | CASSYGGTTGYGYTF | TRBJ1-2 | - | TRBV6-6 | -
TGTGCCACTTCACGACGGACTAATGAAAAACTGTTTTTT | CATSRRTNEKLFF | TRBJ1-4 | - | TRBV6-5 | -
TGTGCCAGCAGTGGGGGGTTTGGAACAGGCCAAGAGACCCAGTACTTC | CASSGGFGTGQETQYF | TRBJ2-5 | - | TRBV2 | -
TGTGCCGGAGGCGAGCAGGGCTTCACCTACAATGAGCAGTTCTTC | CAGGEQGFTYNEQFF | TRBJ2-1 | - | TRBV18 | -
TGTGCCAGCAGCACCGGACTAGCGGGGGGCAATGAGCAGTTCTTC | CASSTGLAGGNEQFF | TRBJ2-1 | few | TRBV11-3 | TRBD2
TGTGCCAGCAGAATACCGGGAGCCAACTATGGCTACACCTTC | CASRIPGANYGYTF | TRBJ1-2 | - | TRBV6-5 | -
TGCGCCAGCACCCCGGGGACAGGGGATCTTAATGGTTCACCCCTCCACTTT | CASTPGTGDLNGSPLHF | TRBJ1-6 | - | TRBV5-1 | TRBD1
TGCGCCAGCAGCACCAGACAGGGAGGGGTCGGAGAGACCCAGTACTTC | CASSTRQGGVGETQYF | TRBJ2-5 | - | TRBV5-1 | -
TGTGCCAGCAGCCGCGGGATGGCGGGTGGCTACACCTTC | CASSRGMAGGYTF | TRBJ1-2 | - | TRBV12-3/TRBV12-4 | -
TGTGCCAGCTCACCACCGGCGGCCGGGGAGACTGAAGCTTTCTTT | CASSPPAAGETEAFF | TRBJ1-1 | - | TRBV18 | -
TGTGCCAGCAGCCCCAGACTAGCGACGAACACCGGGGAGCTGTTTTTT | CASSPRLATNTGELFF | TRBJ2-2 | few | TRBV7-7 | TRBD2
TGTGCCAGCAGCCAATTCAGCGGGGGGCGAGATACGCAGTATTTT | CASSQFSGGRDTQYF | TRBJ2-3 | - | TRBV3-1/TRBV3-2 | TRBD2
TGTGCCAGCTCACCACGGGGGGTACGGGCCGTAGACTCTGAAGCTTTCTTT | CASSPRGVRAVDSEAFF | TRBJ1-1 | - | TRBV18 | -
TGTGCCAGTAGTCCCGGAGGTGACTATGGCTACACCTTC | CASSPGGDYGYTF | TRBJ1-2 | - | TRBV19 | -
TGCAGCGTTCCGACACTAGGCCAAGAGACCCAGTACTTC | CSVPTLGQETQYF | TRBJ2-5 | few | TRBV29-1 | -
TGTGCCTGGAGTCCCGGTCTCCAAGGGGAGCTGTTTTTT | CAWSPGLQGELFF | TRBJ2-2 | - | TRBV30 | -
TGCGCCAGCAGCCCTGACACCGGGAGTGAAAAACTGTTTTTT | CASSPDTGSEKLFF | TRBJ1-4 | few | TRBV5-1 | -
TGCGCCAGCAGCTTGGACATGGACAAGGAAAACATTCAGTACTTC | CASSLDMDKENIQYF | TRBJ2-4 | - | TRBV5-1 | -
TGTGCCAGCAGCTTAGGGTTAGTGCGGGGACAAGAGACCCAGTACTTC | CASSLGLVRGQETQYF | TRBJ2-5 | - | TRBV7-2 | -
TGTGCCAGCAGCCCCCACCTCATTAAGCGGGGGCCCACCGATACGCAGTATTTT | CASSPHLIKRGPTDTQYF | TRBJ2-3 | - | TRBV6-2/TRBV6-3 | TRBD2
TGTGCCACCAGTGATTTTAGTGGCAGGGGGCTCAGTCAGCCCCAGCATTTT | CATSDFSGRGLSQPQHF | TRBJ1-5 | - | TRBV24-1 | TRBD1
TGTGCCAGCAGTTGGGACGGACGCACAGATACGCAGTATTTT | CASSWDGRTDTQYF | TRBJ2-3 | - | TRBV6-5 | -
TGTGCCAGCAAGTCCCACGGATCTGGGACCCAGTACTTC | CASKSHGSGTQYF | TRBJ2-5 | once | TRBV12-3/TRBV12-4 | -
TGTGCCAGCAGGCCCAGACTAGATAATTCACCCCTCCACTTT | CASRPRLDNSPLHF | TRBJ1-6 | few | TRBV28 | -
TGTGCCAGTAGTAGCCATCCGGACAGGGGCCCCGGGGAGCTGTTTTTT | CASSSHPDRGPGELFF | TRBJ2-2 | few | TRBV19 | TRBD1
TGTGCCACCAGTGAACTATCCAGAAACTATGGCTACACCTTC | CATSELSRNYGYTF | TRBJ1-2 | - | TRBV24-1 | -
TGCAGTGCTAGTGCTACAGGGGCAATCTATGGCTACACCTTC | CSASATGAIYGYTF | TRBJ1-2 | - | TRBV20-1 | TRBD1
TGCGCCAGCAGCCAAGATTTGCGGGGGGCGCCGCAAGAGACCCAGTACTTC | CASSQDLRGAPQETQYF | TRBJ2-5 | - | TRBV4-1 | TRBD2
TGCGCCAGCAGCCGTGGACTAGCCCCCACCGGGGAGCTGTTTTTT | CASSRGLAPTGELFF | TRBJ2-2 | - | TRBV4-1 | TRBD2
TGTGCCAGCAGCAAAGTATCCGGGAAAATGGTTAATGAGCAGTTCTTC | CASSKVSGKMVNEQFF | TRBJ2-1 | - | TRBV21-1 | -